The sample holds many counts of the clone carrying this T cell receptor (beta chain). Its target is not known. The CDR3 is 13 residues long. The germline V and J ends were trimmed by 1 base and 4 bases, with 11 bases remaining between them. Looked up from germline, CDR1 is SQVTM and CDR2 is ANQGSEA. TCRdb analysed the 5' RACE reads with MiXCR anew, one entry per CDR3 protein. The table lists roughly 670,000 distinct CDR3 sequences, under 20% of them singletons. These data come from a study of CD8 T cells in ankylosing spondylitis. Study-wide results and limits: Reportedly, matched ankylosing spondylitis synovial fluid was significantly enriched for disease-linked clones. Clones linked to disease, bearing a CD8+ phenotype, were relatively rare in peripheral blood. What seemed typical of ankylosing spondylitis blood was a TCR beta motif built from 7 or 8 highly homologous variants.

The sequence came from a male donor with ankylosing spondylitis. The V gene is TRBV29-1, the J gene TRBJ2-7; D may be TRBD2 (6 bases). Sequenced material: blood, either unsorted or a sorted T cell fraction (not recorded which). CDR3 in DNA: TGCAGCGTTGAAGGGGCGGGAAGGTACGAGCAGTACTTC. It codes for CSVEGAGRYEQYF.